These 14 T cell receptor beta chains originate from one sample sequenced in a study of shared clonotypes between healthy human individuals. Method: immunoSEQ multiplex PCR; TCRdb's copy keeps in-frame clones and lacks some. The sample lists some 680,000 clones, 60% to 75% occurring once. Sequenced material: memory CD4+ T cells sorted from blood. Noted subset: CD45RA-negative fraction. The receptor source for this set is a woman between 25 and 40 years old in good health.

This clone was observed a handful of times. The J gene is TRBJ2-5, the V gene TRBV2; 9 bases match TRBD1. Germline V gene lookup returns CDR1 SNHLY and CDR2 FYNNEI. This CDR3 has 14 residues. The trim removed 4 bases at V and 5 bases at J, leaving 5 bases unmatched. In DNA form, the CDR3 reads TGTGCCAGCAGTGCCGACAGGGGGGTTGAGACCCAGTACTTC. This gives the protein CASSADRGVETQYF.

This clone was seen only a few times. Within the sample, other DNA sequences also encode this same CDR3. The CDR3 DNA reads TGTGCCAGCAGCCCAGGTGCAACTAATGAAAAACTGTTTTTT. It codes for CASSPGATNEKLFF. This chain joins TRBV5-6 and TRBJ1-4; D not resolved. The germline CDR1 and CDR2 sequences are SGHDT and YYEEEE. V was clipped by 4 bases and J by 0 bases, with 7 bases between them. The CDR3 extends over 14 amino acids.

V usage is TRBV7-2 and J usage is TRBJ2-1; D might be TRBD2 (5 bases). The CDR3 totals 19 residues. In germline, CDR1 is SGHTA, CDR2 FQGNSA. V was pared by 1 base and J by 5 bases, with 24 bases between. Here the CDR3 reads CASSLEGRVSSGSNNEQFF. The CDR3 bases are TGTGCCAGCAGCTTAGAGGGTCGGGTATCCAGCGGAAGCAACAATGAGCAGTTCTTC.

A single count supports this clone. The chain has TRBV28 and TRBJ1-4, with D unclear. Looked up from germline, CDR1 is MDHEN and CDR2 is SYDVKM. This CDR3 has 15 residues. Trimming removed 6 bases at V and 0 bases at J, with 11 bases between. CDR3 in amino acids: CASRSGAATNEKLFF. CDR3 nucleotides: TGTGCCAGCAGGTCTGGAGCCGCAACTAATGAAAAACTGTTTTTT.

The chain is built from TRBV27 and TRBJ2-7; TRBD1 matches at 12 bases. V lost 4 bases to trimming and J lost 7 bases; unmatched junction nucleotides: 8. CDR1 and CDR2 from the germline V gene are MNHEY and SMNVEV (reference sequence). The CDR3 sequence is 15 residues long. The CDR3 DNA reads TGTGCCAGCAGTTGGGGACAGGGGGCGCGACGGGAGCAGTACTTC. The encoded protein is CASSWGQGARREQYF.

The genes are TRBV28 and TRBJ1-2; D might be TRBD1 (5 bases). The V gene's germline CDR1 is MDHEN and CDR2 SYDVKM. CDR3 length: 14 residues. Trimming shortened V by 7 bases and J by 6 bases, and 18 bases separated the two germline ends. CDR3 sequence (DNA): TGTGCCAGCAATTCTTTCAGGGTCGGGGATGGCTACACCTTC. Protein: CASNSFRVGDGYTF.

V gene TRBV7-9 combines with J gene TRBJ1-5; D is uncertain. This CDR3 has 18 residues. Per the germline V gene, CDR1 is SEHNR and CDR2 is FQNEAQ (reference sequence). Trimming shortened V by 5 bases and J by 0 bases, and 20 bases separated the two germline ends. The CDR3 region is CASSLWQILSPSNQPQHF. CDR3 nucleotides: TGTGCCAGCAGCCTGTGGCAGATACTCTCTCCTAGCAATCAGCCCCAGCATTTT.

The table lists this clone with a count of one. The chain couples TRBV5-1 to TRBJ1-5, with a weak D call TRBD1 (5 bases). This CDR3 has 13 residues. V lost 0 bases and J 10 bases, leaving 11 bases between the germline ends. Germline values: CDR1 SGHRS, CDR2 YFSETQ. The CDR3: CASSLGGTPPQHF. CDR3 DNA sequence: TGCGCCAGCAGCTTGGGGGGGACGCCTCCCCAGCATTTT.

V usage is TRBV29-1 and J usage is TRBJ1-5; 7 bases fit TRBD1. The CDR3 runs 14 residues. The trim removed 6 bases at V and 2 bases at J, leaving 7 bases unmatched. CDR1 is SQVTM, CDR2 ANQGSEA, per germline. CDR3 amino acids: CSVTTGSGNQPQHF. For the CDR3, the DNA is TGCAGCGTGACGACAGGGTCGGGCAATCAGCCCCAGCATTTT.

The chain is built from TRBV28 and TRBJ2-2; 8 nucleotides match TRBD1. J was trimmed by 1 base and V by 4 bases; bases with no gene match: 2. CDR3 length: 15 amino acids. Germline V gene lookup returns CDR1 MDHEN and CDR2 SYDVKM. The CDR3 region has the DNA TGTGCCAGCAGTTCGGACAGGGAGAACACCGGGGAGCTGTTTTTT. Residues: CASSSDRENTGELFF.

The chain recombines TRBV19 with TRBJ1-4; D gene ambiguous. This CDR3 is 16 amino acids long. Germline loops: CDR1 LNHDA, CDR2 SQIVND (reference sequence). The V and J ends lost 7 bases and 0 bases respectively, with 15 bases between them. The CDR3 here is CASKVQATTTNEKLFF. The CDR3 nucleotides are TGTGCCAGTAAAGTCCAGGCGACTACAACTAATGAAAAACTGTTTTTT.

V gene TRBV25-1 combines with J gene TRBJ1-2; no reliable D call. V was trimmed by 4 bases and J by 7 bases, leaving 7 bases between them. Per the germline V gene, CDR1 is MGHDK and CDR2 is SYGVNS. The CDR3 consists of 11 residues. The CDR3 DNA is TGTGCCAGCAGTGTATGGAGTGGCTACACCTTC. Protein: CASSVWSGYTF.

The chain uses TRBV5-1 and TRBJ2-5; TRBD1 might be the D (6 bases). Per germline, CDR1 SGHRS and CDR2 YFSETQ. V was cut by 4 bases and J by 1 base, with 17 bases left in between. The CDR3 loop spans 16 amino acids. The CDR3 region is CASSITGHPSQETQYF. The DNA of the CDR3 is TGCGCCAGCAGCATCACGGGACACCCTTCCCAAGAGACCCAGTACTTC.

The chain is built from TRBV2 and TRBJ2-5; the D gene could be TRBD1 or TRBD2 (5 bases each). V shed 6 bases and J shed 2 bases, with 13 bases lying between them. Germline CDR1 reads SNHLY; CDR2 reads FYNNEI. The CDR3 has 14 residues. The CDR3 is CASRGVLGQETQYF. The CDR3 DNA follows: TGTGCCAGCAGGGGGGTCCTAGGGCAAGAGACCCAGTACTTC.